The 15 T cell receptor beta chains below come from one sample, sequenced in a study of T cell changes during pregnancy in multiple sclerosis. Using immunoSEQ multiplex PCR, the repertoire was profiled, and TCRdb retains in-frame clones only, with some absent. The sample lists 40,000 to 60,000 clones, about 89% occurring once. The material was CD8+ T cells from peripheral blood mononuclear cells, obtained after pregnancy. These receptors all come from a female donor with multiple sclerosis, enrolled in a pregnancy study.

The chain is built from TRBV6-6 and TRBJ1-2, with D hard to call. Trimming took off 7 bases at V and 0 bases at J, with 15 bases between the two ends. The CDR3 contains 15 residues. The germline V gene encodes CDR1 MNHNY and CDR2 SVGAGI (reference sequence). CDR3 protein: CASTPDGMSNYGYTF. As DNA, the CDR3 is TGTGCCAGCACCCCCGACGGGATGTCTAACTATGGCTACACCTTC.

The CDR3 reads CATSRGGGNEAFF. The CDR3 nucleotides read TGTGCCACCAGCAGAGGGGGGGGGAATGAAGCTTTCTTT. The V and J genes are TRBV15 and TRBJ1-1; D perhaps matches TRBD1 (5 bases). V was pared by 1 base and J by 7 bases, with 10 bases between. This CDR3 is built from 13 residues. Germline CDR1 reads LNHNV; CDR2 reads YYDKDF (reference sequence).

The chain couples TRBV19 to TRBJ2-7; D gene ambiguous. The CDR3 spans 14 residues. Trimming cost V 3 bases and J 5 bases, with 14 bases left between them. CDR1 and CDR2 from the germline V gene are LNHDA and SQIVND (reference sequence). As DNA, the CDR3 is TGTGCCAGTAGTATCGGAACAAGCCTAGACGAGCAGTACTTC. It translates to CASSIGTSLDEQYF. The whole variable domain, remainder taken from reference TRBV19 and TRBJ2-7, is DGGITQSPKYLFRKEGQNVTLSCEQNLNHDAMYWYRQDPGQGLRLIYYSQIVNDFQKGDIAEGYSVSREKKESFPLTVTSAQKNPTAFYLCASSIGTSLDEQYFGPGTRLTVT.

V and J are TRBV21-1 and TRBJ1-4; the D call TRBD1 from the table was never checked on the DNA. TRBV21-1 represents a pseudogene. CDR3 size: 19 residues. The chain's CDR3 is CASSKEGNRGPHFNEKLFF. The CDR3 bases are TGTGCCAGCAGCAAAGAGGGGAACAGGGGACCCCACTTTAATGAAAAACTGTTTTTT.

The V gene is TRBV7-8, the J gene TRBJ2-5; a possible D gene is TRBD1 (6 bases). Germline lookup yields CDR1 SGHVS and CDR2 FQNEAQ. With 5 bases removed from V and 4 bases from J, the gap between germline ends came to 8 bases. The CDR3 extends over 12 amino acids. The CDR3 nucleotides read TGTGCCAGCAGCACACAGGGAGAGACCCAGTACTTC. It yields the protein CASSTQGETQYF.

This chain joins TRBV4-1 and TRBJ1-6, with D unresolved. CDR1 and CDR2 from the germline V gene are MGHRA and YSYEKL. The length of the CDR3 is 15 residues. Trimming took 4 bases from V and 8 from J, leaving 15 bases between them. The CDR3 coding sequence is TGCGCCAGCAGCCCCCTGTTGAGCTCGGATTCACCCCTCCACTTT. It translates to CASSPLLSSDSPLHF.

The rearrangement links TRBV6-5 to TRBJ2-1; 11 nucleotides agree with TRBD2. The V gene's germline CDR1 is MNHEY and CDR2 SVGAGI. J lost 7 bases, V lost 7 bases, and 9 bases had no gene match. The CDR3 length is 15 residues. CDR3 in amino acids: CASNIAGGPGNEQFF. The CDR3 DNA is TGTGCCAGCAATATAGCGGGGGGGCCGGGGAATGAGCAGTTCTTC.

The table lists this clone with a count of one. The J gene is TRBJ2-5, the V gene TRBV6-6; 7 bases line up with TRBD1. There are 14 residues in the CDR3. CDR1 and CDR2 (germline): MNHNY, SVGAGI (reference sequence). V lost 5 bases to trimming and J lost 0 bases; unmatched junction nucleotides: 3. The CDR3: CASSPTGNQETQYF. CDR3 bases: TGTGCCAGCAGTCCGACAGGGAACCAAGAGACCCAGTACTTC.

The V gene is TRBV13, the J gene TRBJ2-7; 11 bases are shared with TRBD1. The V gene's germline CDR1 is PRHDT and CDR2 FYEKMQ (reference sequence). The CDR3 totals 14 residues. The ends lost 4 bases at V and 4 bases at J; junction bases unmatched: 3. This chain's CDR3 is CASSYGQGAYEQYF. DNA of the CDR3: TGTGCCAGCAGCTATGGACAGGGGGCTTACGAGCAGTACTTC.

This rearrangement joins TRBV21-1 to TRBJ1-5; the table's D gene call, TRBD1, was not cross checked with the DNA. TRBV21-1 is annotated as a pseudogene. The CDR3 extends over 16 amino acids. The CDR3 DNA reads as TGTGCCAGCAGCAAAGCGGTCGGGACACCGAATCAGCCCCAGCATTTT. It specifies CASSKAVGTPNQPQHF.

This rearrangement joins TRBV7-9 to TRBJ1-2, with D uncertain. The CDR3 loop spans 12 amino acids. The germline V gene encodes CDR1 SEHNR and CDR2 FQNEAQ (reference sequence). Trimming shortened V by 5 bases and J by 6 bases, and 10 bases separated the two germline ends. CDR3 sequence: CASSPTTHGYTF. CDR3 nucleotides: TGTGCCAGCAGCCCCACGACTCATGGCTACACCTTC.

This rearrangement joins TRBV5-6 to TRBJ2-5, with D perhaps matching TRBD2 (5 bases). The CDR3 covers 16 residues. The V and J ends lost 0 bases and 2 bases respectively, with 14 bases between them. CDR1 SGHDT and CDR2 YYEEEE come from the germline V gene. The CDR3 region has the DNA TGTGCCAGCAGCTTGGGCCCGGGGTCATCTCAAGAGACCCAGTACTTC. It yields the protein CASSLGPGSSQETQYF.

This clone occurred a few times. V gene TRBV29-1 combines with J gene TRBJ1-1; a weak D match, TRBD1 (5 bases). This CDR3 is 11 amino acids long. The V gene's germline CDR1 is SQVTM and CDR2 ANQGSEA. Trimming stripped 3 bases from V and 5 bases from J, with 7 bases between. CDR3 residues: CSVDRGTEAFF. CDR3 sequence (DNA): TGCAGCGTTGATCGGGGGACTGAAGCTTTCTTT.

V usage is TRBV10-3 and J usage is TRBJ2-5; 9 bases map to TRBD2. V lost 8 bases, J lost 4 bases, and 11 bases stayed unmatched. This CDR3 has 15 residues. The germline V gene encodes CDR1 ENHRY and CDR2 SYGVKD. The CDR3 region is CAIASTAGGGETQYF. The CDR3, as DNA: TGTGCCATCGCCTCGACAGCGGGGGGTGGAGAGACCCAGTACTTC.

The chain couples TRBV7-9 to TRBJ2-1; 10 bases agree with TRBD1. The CDR3 is 14 residues long. Per germline, CDR1 SEHNR and CDR2 FQNEAQ (reference sequence). J was trimmed by 5 bases and V by 4 bases; bases with no gene match: 2. The CDR3 region has the DNA TGTGCCAGCAGCTCTGGACAGGGGGACAATGAGCAGTTCTTC. This encodes CASSSGQGDNEQFF. Supplemented by reference TRBV7-9 and TRBJ2-1, the full variable domain reads DTGVSQNPRHKITKRGQNVTFRCDPISEHNRLYWYRQTLGQGPEFLTYFQNEAQLEKSRLLSDRFSAERPKGSFSTLEIQRTEQGDSAMYLCASSSGQGDNEQFFGPGTRLTVL.